Listed below are T cell receptor beta chains from one sample, sequenced in a study of shared clonotypes between healthy human individuals. The data were produced by immunoSEQ multiplex PCR, yet TCRdb's version contains in-frame clones alone and is incomplete. Of 450,000 to 650,000 clones detected, around 77% appear once; the ten largest clones hold around 12%. Specimen: PBMCs. The receptors shown here come from a middle-aged woman in good health. Some clones in this sample may be carry-over from other donors' samples. Each CDR3 is given with its conserved first and last residue. D genes are given only for firm matches. The size of a clone is reported for some rows only, either as once, few or many, or as a class for expanded clones.

V gene: TRBV28
J gene: TRBJ2-6
clone size: -
D gene: TRBD1
CDR3 protein: CASSFSGQGTSGANVLTF
CDR3 DNA: TGTGCCAGCAGTTTTTCGGGACAGGGAACCTCTGGGGCCAACGTCCTGACTTTC

V gene: TRBV4-3
J gene: TRBJ2-7
clone size: -
D gene: -
CDR3 protein: CASSQAVFGQQYF
CDR3 DNA: TGCGCCAGCAGCCAAGCCGTATTCGGCCAGCAGTACTTC

V gene: TRBV28
J gene: TRBJ1-1
clone size: once
D gene: TRBD1
CDR3 protein: CASRSQGAWTEAFF
CDR3 DNA: TGTGCCAGCAGGAGCCAGGGGGCTTGGACTGAAGCTTTCTTT

V gene: TRBV4-1
J gene: TRBJ2-5
clone size: -
D gene: TRBD1
CDR3 protein: CASSPRDREDQETQYF
CDR3 DNA: TGCGCCAGCAGCCCCCGGGACAGGGAGGACCAAGAGACCCAGTACTTC

V gene: TRBV28
J gene: TRBJ2-6
clone size: -
D gene: -
CDR3 protein: CASSPAGPGGANVLTF
CDR3 DNA: TGTGCCAGCAGTCCCGCGGGGCCGGGCGGGGCCAACGTCCTGACTTTC

V gene: TRBV6-5
J gene: TRBJ2-1
clone size: -
D gene: -
CDR3 protein: CASSTTGGVHNEQFF
CDR3 DNA: TGTGCCAGCAGTACAACCGGGGGAGTCCACAATGAGCAGTTCTTC

V gene: TRBV7-8
J gene: TRBJ2-2
clone size: -
D gene: -
CDR3 protein: CASSLVTGKNTGELFF
CDR3 DNA: TGTGCCAGCAGCTTAGTAACAGGGAAGAACACCGGGGAGCTGTTTTTT

V gene: TRBV30
J gene: TRBJ1-2
clone size: -
D gene: TRBD1
CDR3 protein: CAWRTGPYGYTF
CDR3 DNA: TGTGCCTGGAGGACAGGGCCCTATGGCTACACCTTC

V gene: TRBV6-1
J gene: TRBJ1-5
clone size: -
D gene: -
CDR3 protein: CASSVNPLKNQPQHF
CDR3 DNA: TGTGCCAGCAGTGTTAACCCGTTGAAGAATCAGCCCCAGCATTTT

V gene: TRBV5-1
J gene: TRBJ2-7
clone size: -
D gene: TRBD2
CDR3 protein: CASSNRLAERNYEQYF
CDR3 DNA: TGCGCCAGCAGCAATCGTCTAGCGGAAAGGAACTACGAGCAGTACTTC

V gene: TRBV7-9
J gene: TRBJ2-7
clone size: -
D gene: -
CDR3 protein: CASSLRASSRYEQYF
CDR3 DNA: TGTGCCAGCAGCTTACGAGCGTCATCTCGGTACGAGCAGTACTTC

V gene: TRBV5-6
J gene: TRBJ2-3
clone size: -
D gene: TRBD2
CDR3 protein: CASSKREVTDTQYF
CDR3 DNA: TGTGCCAGCAGTAAGCGGGAGGTCACAGATACGCAGTATTTT

V gene: TRBV4-1
J gene: TRBJ1-5
clone size: -
D gene: TRBD1
CDR3 protein: CASSQEGGTVNQPQHF
CDR3 DNA: TGCGCCAGCAGCCAAGAAGGGGGGACAGTCAATCAGCCCCAGCATTTT

V gene: TRBV29-1
J gene: TRBJ2-3
clone size: -
D gene: -
CDR3 protein: CSVNRRAWQDTQYF
CDR3 DNA: TGCAGCGTCAATCGGAGGGCCTGGCAAGATACGCAGTATTTT

V gene: TRBV5-1
J gene: TRBJ2-3
clone size: many
D gene: TRBD2
CDR3 protein: CASSLTGTSGSGDTQYF
CDR3 DNA: TGCGCCAGCAGCTTGACGGGGACTAGCGGGAGTGGGGATACGCAGTATTTT

V gene: TRBV19
J gene: TRBJ2-3
clone size: once
D gene: TRBD1
CDR3 protein: CASRRTGTGWDTQYF
CDR3 DNA: TGTGCCAGTAGACGAACCGGGACAGGGTGGGATACGCAGTATTTT

V gene: TRBV18
J gene: TRBJ1-1
clone size: few
D gene: TRBD1
CDR3 protein: CASSPSTGRDAEAFF
CDR3 DNA: TGTGCCAGCTCACCTTCGACAGGGAGGGACGCTGAAGCTTTCTTT

V gene: TRBV5-4
J gene: TRBJ1-2
clone size: -
D gene: -
CDR3 protein: CASSPSTGGYTF
CDR3 DNA: TGTGCCAGCAGCCCGTCCACAGGGGGCTACACCTTC

V gene: TRBV18
J gene: TRBJ2-2
clone size: -
D gene: -
CDR3 protein: CASSPPRNTGELFF
CDR3 DNA: TGTGCCAGCTCACCCCCACGGAACACCGGGGAGCTGTTTTTT

V gene: TRBV7-8
J gene: TRBJ2-3
clone size: -
D gene: TRBD1
CDR3 protein: CASSLEGQGLDTQYF
CDR3 DNA: TGTGCCAGCAGCTTAGAAGGACAGGGACTAGATACGCAGTATTTT

V gene: TRBV2
J gene: TRBJ1-1
clone size: -
D gene: -
CDR3 protein: CASSTEGDTEAFF
CDR3 DNA: TGTGCCAGCAGTACCGAGGGGGACACTGAAGCTTTCTTT

V gene: TRBV18
J gene: TRBJ2-1
clone size: -
D gene: -
CDR3 protein: CASSPRTKVGNEQFF
CDR3 DNA: TGTGCCAGCTCACCAAGGACTAAGGTCGGCAATGAGCAGTTCTTC

V gene: TRBV5-4
J gene: TRBJ2-3
clone size: -
D gene: TRBD2
CDR3 protein: CASSFGLDTDTQYF
CDR3 DNA: TGTGCCAGCAGCTTCGGACTAGACACAGATACGCAGTATTTT

V gene: TRBV19
J gene: TRBJ1-5
clone size: -
D gene: TRBD1
CDR3 protein: CASSVRTGSNQPQHF
CDR3 DNA: TGTGCCAGTAGTGTCAGGACAGGGAGTAATCAGCCCCAGCATTTT

V gene: TRBV7-3
J gene: TRBJ2-1
clone size: -
D gene: -
CDR3 protein: CASSLVAGQPHNEQFF
CDR3 DNA: TGTGCCAGCAGCTTAGTCGCGGGACAACCTCACAATGAGCAGTTCTTC

V gene: TRBV27
J gene: TRBJ2-1
clone size: -
D gene: -
CDR3 protein: CASSLSPGLGASYNEQFF
CDR3 DNA: TGTGCCAGCAGTTTATCTCCCGGACTGGGAGCTTCCTACAATGAGCAGTTCTTC

V gene: TRBV28
J gene: TRBJ2-7
clone size: -
D gene: -
CDR3 protein: CASNTDRSYEQYF
CDR3 DNA: TGTGCCAGCAATACTGACAGGTCCTACGAGCAGTACTTC

V gene: TRBV30
J gene: TRBJ2-1
clone size: -
D gene: -
CDR3 protein: CAWMAGILGDNEQFF
CDR3 DNA: TGTGCCTGGATGGCGGGGATTCTTGGGGACAATGAGCAGTTCTTC

V gene: TRBV7-3
J gene: TRBJ1-1
clone size: -
D gene: -
CDR3 protein: CASSVDRNTEAFF
CDR3 DNA: TGTGCCAGCAGCGTGGACAGGAACACTGAAGCTTTCTTT

V gene: TRBV30
J gene: TRBJ1-2
clone size: -
D gene: TRBD1
CDR3 protein: CAWRKGTGVNYGYTF
CDR3 DNA: TGTGCCTGGCGGAAAGGGACAGGAGTTAACTATGGCTACACCTTC

V gene: TRBV10-3
J gene: TRBJ2-4
clone size: -
D gene: -
CDR3 protein: CAISDGRGGDIQYF
CDR3 DNA: TGTGCCATCAGCGACGGAAGAGGGGGGGACATTCAGTACTTC

V gene: TRBV6-1
J gene: TRBJ2-2
clone size: many
D gene: -
CDR3 protein: CASSEVQGSTGELFF
CDR3 DNA: TGTGCCAGCAGTGAAGTCCAGGGCTCTACCGGGGAGCTGTTTTTT

V gene: TRBV7-9
J gene: TRBJ2-3
clone size: many
D gene: -
CDR3 protein: CASSPPGSRHTDTQYF
CDR3 DNA: TGTGCCAGCAGCCCCCCAGGTAGCAGGCACACAGATACGCAGTATTTT

V gene: TRBV28
J gene: TRBJ1-1
clone size: -
D gene: -
CDR3 protein: CASSLYRAGGTEAFF
CDR3 DNA: TGTGCCAGCAGTTTATACAGGGCGGGCGGCACTGAAGCTTTCTTT

V gene: TRBV9
J gene: TRBJ2-3
clone size: -
D gene: TRBD2
CDR3 protein: CASSVGASGHTDTQYF
CDR3 DNA: TGTGCCAGCAGCGTAGGGGCTAGCGGGCACACAGATACGCAGTATTTT

V gene: TRBV30
J gene: TRBJ1-2
clone size: -
D gene: -
CDR3 protein: CAWSVPYDYGYTF
CDR3 DNA: TGTGCCTGGAGTGTCCCCTATGACTATGGCTACACCTTC

V gene: TRBV30
J gene: TRBJ2-5
clone size: -
D gene: TRBD2
CDR3 protein: CAWSRRLAGEEGETQYF
CDR3 DNA: TGTGCCTGGAGTAGAAGACTAGCGGGAGAGGAAGGAGAGACCCAGTACTTC

V gene: TRBV19
J gene: TRBJ1-1
clone size: -
D gene: -
CDR3 protein: CASSFPTVNTEAFF
CDR3 DNA: TGTGCCAGTAGTTTCCCGACGGTGAACACTGAAGCTTTCTTT

V gene: TRBV28
J gene: TRBJ1-3
clone size: once
D gene: -
CDR3 protein: CASSSTVSGNTIYF
CDR3 DNA: TGTGCCAGCAGTTCCACAGTCTCTGGAAACACCATATATTTT

V gene: TRBV12-5
J gene: TRBJ1-2
clone size: -
D gene: -
CDR3 protein: CASGLVPGRHGYTF
CDR3 DNA: TGTGCTAGTGGTTTGGTTCCGGGGCGTCATGGCTACACCTTC